Below, 20 T cell receptor beta chains from the same sample are listed, as sequenced in a study of blood T cell repertoires in COVID-19. Libraries were prepared by immunoSEQ multiplex PCR; TCRdb keeps only in-frame clonotypes and omits some of them. The sample includes a few hundred thousand clones, 86% of them seen just once. Input material: PBMCs or T cells enriched from blood (not recorded which). Every receptor here comes from a woman aged 25-40 years who had been exposed to COVID-19.

The chain combines TRBV5-6 with TRBJ1-5; maybe TRBD1 (5 bases). The CDR3 has 14 residues. Germline CDR1 reads SGHDT; CDR2 reads YYEEEE. V shed 5 bases and J shed 2 bases, with 11 bases lying between them. The CDR3 loop is CASSWGKGNQPQHF. The CDR3 DNA sequence: TGTGCCAGCAGTTGGGGCAAGGGCAATCAGCCCCAGCATTTT.

Only a few counts were recorded for this clone. Because it lacks the conserved phenylalanine or tryptophan at the end, this CDR3 is likely a read error. The limits of the CDR3 on the DNA are not certain, so only TCRdb's listed CDR3 is given. This sequence joins TRBV5-4 and TRBJ1-2; the table names TRBD1, a call not compared with the DNA. CDR1 SGHNT and CDR2 YYREEE come from the germline V gene (reference sequence). The CDR3 length equals 11 residues, ends included. CDR3 sequence: CASSSGLDKRI.

The chain links TRBV7-2 to TRBJ2-1, with 7 bases matching TRBD2. V shed 5 bases, J shed 3 bases, and the junction held 19 bases outside the gene matches. CDR1 and CDR2 from the germline V gene are SGHTA and FQGNSA. The length of the CDR3 is 19 residues. The CDR3 loop is CASSTPLRSSGPNYNEQFF. The CDR3 bases are TGTGCCAGCAGCACCCCCCTGAGGAGTAGCGGGCCAAACTACAATGAGCAGTTCTTC.

The table lists this clone with a few counts. The chain joins TRBV3-1 (or the pseudogene TRBV3-2) to TRBJ2-1; TRBD2 matches 7 bases. J was trimmed by 0 bases and V by 5 bases; bases with no gene match: 7. Germline-derived CDR1 and CDR2 are LGHDT and YNNKEL (reference sequence). The CDR3 extends over 16 amino acids. The CDR3 is CASSGATSDSYNEQFF. DNA of the CDR3: TGTGCCAGCAGCGGGGCCACTAGCGACTCCTACAATGAGCAGTTCTTC.

This sequence joins TRBV30 and TRBJ2-1, with 8 bases aligning to TRBD1. V lost 3 bases and J lost 9; bases outside the gene matches: 7. The CDR3 runs 13 residues. In germline, CDR1 is GTSNPN, CDR2 SVGIG (reference sequence). CDR3 residues: CAWRRSGGSEQFF. The CDR3 nucleotides read TGTGCCTGGAGGCGTTCAGGGGGCAGTGAGCAGTTCTTC.

This chain uses TRBV10-1 with TRBJ2-5; 7 bases match TRBD2. The CDR3 extends over 13 amino acids. V lost 8 bases, J lost 2 bases, and 5 bases stayed unmatched. Germline V gives CDR1 WNHNN, CDR2 SYGVQD (reference sequence). CDR3 in amino acids: CASGSGGQETQYF. The CDR3 coding sequence is TGCGCCAGCGGTTCCGGGGGGCAAGAGACCCAGTACTTC.

This clone was picked up a small number of times. The chain carries TRBV5-1 and TRBJ2-3; D is uncertain. Germline V lookup: CDR1 SGHRS, CDR2 YFSETQ. The V gene lost 2 bases and the J gene lost 3 bases, with 10 bases spanning the gap. CDR3 size: 14 residues. The DNA of the CDR3 is TGCGCCAGCAGCTTTTTGAGTGCTACAGATACGCAGTATTTT. It codes for CASSFLSATDTQYF.

This chain uses TRBV6-5 with TRBJ2-7, with 9 bases identical to TRBD2. The CDR3 covers 13 residues. Germline loops: CDR1 MNHEY, CDR2 SVGAGI. The V gene end was trimmed by 7 bases and the J gene end by 6 bases; junction bases not matched to a gene: 7. DNA of the CDR3: TGTGCCAGCAAGCGGGGGGCTCTAGGCGAGCAGTACTTC. It is translated as CASKRGALGEQYF.

In this sample, this clone turned up once. This chain joins TRBV28 and TRBJ1-1; 9 bases align to TRBD1. Germline V CDR1 and CDR2: MDHEN, SYDVKM. The CDR3 totals 13 residues. With V trimmed by 4 bases and J by 6 bases, 3 bases remained unmatched. In nucleotides, the CDR3 is TGTGCCAGCAGTTCACAGGGGGCTTCTGAAGCTTTCTTT. As protein: CASSSQGASEAFF.

Here the CDR3 reads CASSYGQGNGYTF. CDR3 in DNA: TGTGCCAGCAGTTACGGGCAGGGTAATGGCTACACCTTC. The chain is built from TRBV28 and TRBJ1-2, with D maybe TRBD1 (5 bases). CDR1 is MDHEN, CDR2 SYDVKM, per germline. This CDR3 is 13 amino acids long. V was shortened by 4 bases and J by 6 bases, with 12 bases between the two germline ends.

As for this clone: Compared with germline, one end of the junction differs, possibly owing to a read error. This chain joins TRBV7-7 and TRBJ2-3, with 10 bases fitting TRBD2. In germline, CDR1 is SSHAT, CDR2 FNYEAQ (reference sequence). This CDR3 has 15 residues. The CDR3 sequence is CASSPGTSETDTQYF. CDR3 sequence (DNA): TGTGCTAGCAGCCCAGGGACTAGCGAAACAGATACGCAGTATTTT.

The chain joins TRBV29-1 to TRBJ2-3; 7 bases fit TRBD2. This CDR3 contains 13 residues. Germline assignment: CDR1 SQVTM and CDR2 ANQGSEA. The junction had 2 bases not matched to a gene; V was cut back by 4 bases and J by 1 base. The CDR3 region has the DNA TGCAGCGTTGCCACTAGCGGCACAGATACGCAGTATTTT. This sequence encodes CSVATSGTDTQYF.

V usage is TRBV27 and J usage is TRBJ1-6, with D possibly TRBD1 on 5 matching bases. This CDR3 has 15 residues. Germline CDR1 reads MNHEY; CDR2 reads SMNVEV (reference sequence). V gave up 5 bases and J gave up 3 bases, with 11 bases separating them. This CDR3 is CASSPRELYNSPLHF. DNA of the CDR3: TGTGCCAGCAGTCCCAGGGAACTCTATAATTCACCCCTCCACTTT.

The V gene is TRBV20-1, the J gene TRBJ1-4; the D gene is possibly TRBD1 (6 bases). Germline assignment: CDR1 DFQATT and CDR2 SNEGSKA (reference sequence). V lost 3 bases to trimming and J lost 8 bases, with 13 bases between them. The CDR3 contains 13 residues. This chain's CDR3 is CSASSGGVEKLFF. CDR3 nucleotides: TGCAGTGCTAGTTCGGGGGGCGTAGAAAAACTGTTTTTT.

This sequence joins TRBV7-2 and TRBJ2-1, with a tentative D call TRBD2 (5 bases). CDR1 is SGHTA, CDR2 FQGNSA, per germline. CDR3 length: 14 amino acids. The ends were cut back, 0 bases at V and 2 bases at J, with 5 bases in the middle. CDR3 bases: TGTGCCAGCAGCTTAGCGCGGGCCTACAATGAGCAGTTCTTC. This gives the protein CASSLARAYNEQFF.

The CDR3 loop is CASSYSRQGAGNEQYF. CDR3 DNA: TGTGCCAGCAGTTACTCCCGACAGGGGGCGGGCAACGAGCAGTACTTC. This chain joins TRBV6-5 and TRBJ2-7, with TRBD1 matching over 10 bases. There are 16 residues in the CDR3. Germline values: CDR1 MNHEY, CDR2 SVGAGI. Trimming at V came to 0 bases and at J to 5 bases, leaving 7 bases not matched to a gene.

V and J are TRBV5-1 and TRBJ1-2; tentative D call: TRBD1 (6 bases). Looked up from germline, CDR1 is SGHRS and CDR2 is YFSETQ. The CDR3 is 16 amino acids. Trimming pared 0 bases from V and 7 bases from J, leaving 19 bases between. This CDR3 reads CASSLGSGRGAGGYTF. CDR3 coding DNA: TGCGCCAGCAGCTTGGGATCCGGCCGGGGGGCAGGTGGCTACACCTTC.

This chain joins TRBV5-6 and TRBJ2-7; maybe TRBD1 (5 bases). This CDR3 spans 14 amino acids. Trimming left V 2 bases short and J 5 bases short, with 14 bases between. CDR1 is SGHDT and CDR2 is YYEEEE in the germline V gene. The CDR3 DNA sequence: TGTGCCAGCAGCTTTGGCAGGGCAATCGACGAGCAGTACTTC. Translated, it gives CASSFGRAIDEQYF.

The chain uses TRBV6-1 and TRBJ1-3; D is ambiguous. The V gene lost 0 bases and the J gene lost 8 bases, with 5 bases spanning the gap. CDR3 length: 12 amino acids. Germline V CDR1 and CDR2: MNHNS, SASEGT. CDR3 in DNA: TGTGCCAGCAGTGAAGCAGCTGACACCATATATTTT. Protein product: CASSEAADTIYF.

The chain carries TRBV6-5 and TRBJ1-1; 7 bases align to TRBD1. CDR1 and CDR2 from the germline V gene are MNHEY and SVGAGI. The CDR3 contains 14 residues. Trimming cost V 5 bases and J 3 bases; bases outside gene matches: 6. The CDR3 reads CASSRTGGDTEAFF. In nucleotides, the CDR3 is TGTGCCAGCAGTCGGACAGGAGGAGACACTGAAGCTTTCTTT.